These T cell receptor beta chains were read from a single sample in a study of vaccination effects on CD4 cells after COVID-19. The repertoire was sequenced with immunoSEQ multiplex PCR; TCRdb's copy has only in-frame clones and lacks some. The top ten clones hold approximately 3% of a sample with about 58,000 clones, about 74% of them seen once. Which antigens these TCRs recognize remains unknown. The specimen was CD4+ T cells from PBMCs cultured without peptide, collected before COVID-19 vaccination. The receptors originated from a human donor who received a COVID-19 vaccine. Each CDR3 is given without its conserved first and last residue.

V gene | CDR3 protein
TRBV19 | ASSHRALGEKLF
TRBV6-5 | ASSLTVISGNTIY
TRBV6-4 | ASYRYTDTQY
TRBV6-1 | ASSEAWDRGPGELF
TRBV2 | ASSVFPEGY
TRBV5-1 | ASSRQGQGTSGYT
TRBV7-2 | ASSPEGRTMGNTIY
TRBV4-1 | ASSQEWRGQFLDTQY
TRBV3-1/TRBV3-2 | ASSQTGTRGNTIY
TRBV28 | ASHLGGASSYNEQF
TRBV19 | ASSIKGGGEETQY
TRBV19 | ASTPLSVRNTEAF
TRBV6-2/TRBV6-3 | ASSDGGSYTEAF
TRBV5-1 | ASSLAIGAYGYT
TRBV9 | ASSVGGGSSYNEQF
TRBV5-6 | ASTPDRSNTEAF
TRBV6-1 | ASSEAGSRGGLVDTQY
TRBV29-1 | SVGQGAIEKLF
TRBV25-1 | ASSESVAGKYNEQF
TRBV30 | AWNSRGASTEAF
TRBV12-5 | ASGLGQVPYYGYT
TRBV24-1 | ATSDPQGGDTEAF
TRBV11-2 | ASSLGGQETQY
TRBV6-5 | ASTSNNYGYT
TRBV24-1 | ATRGFGETQY
TRBV5-1 | ASSLGGDARETQY
TRBV7-3 | ASSPGGGDGNTIY
TRBV4-1 | ASSQAHGTGSGNTIY
TRBV6-5 | ASRPLSGNYGYT
TRBV5-4 | ASSLSNSNEQF
TRBV6-5 | ASSFRQGIRNTEAF
TRBV18 | ASSPPGRAGELF
TRBV28 | ASSSPGQPGNQPQH
TRBV5-1 | ASSGGRSEDTIY
TRBV10-1 | ASRRTSTGELF
TRBV2 | ASRPIISYGYT
TRBV3-1/TRBV3-2 | ASSQDPGYNEQF
TRBV4-2 | ASSHDSGGGEVNYGYT
TRBV9 | ASSVGGGTVYGYT
TRBV5-1 | ASSLGQGPDTQY
TRBV6-5 | ASSQGRSGELF
TRBV5-1 | ASSRWTGSDYGYT
TRBV25-1 | ASSGRGRPNTGELF
TRBV2 | ASRLDQPQH
TRBV15 | ATPGNHSTRHRINSPLH
TRBV7-8 | ASSRPANTGELF
TRBV5-1 | ASSPFGTMNTGELF
TRBV18 | ASSPYNDRGSSGELF
TRBV25-1 | ASSAGQVQNEKLF
TRBV12-5 | ASGGQGGTEAF
TRBV5-1 | ASSLARQGGGDTQY
TRBV28 | ASSPTDLAKNIQY
TRBV3-1/TRBV3-2 | ASSQDWGRGVLT